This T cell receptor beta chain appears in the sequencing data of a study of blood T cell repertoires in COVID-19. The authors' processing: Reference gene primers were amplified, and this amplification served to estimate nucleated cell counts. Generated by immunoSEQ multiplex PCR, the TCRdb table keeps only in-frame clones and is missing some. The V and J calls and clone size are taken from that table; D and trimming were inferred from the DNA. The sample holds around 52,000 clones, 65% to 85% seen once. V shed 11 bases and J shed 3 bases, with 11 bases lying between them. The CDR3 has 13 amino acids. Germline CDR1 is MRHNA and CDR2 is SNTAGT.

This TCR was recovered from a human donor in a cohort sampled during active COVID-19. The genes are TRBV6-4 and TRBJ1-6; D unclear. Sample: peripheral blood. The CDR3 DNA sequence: TGTGCCTCGAGGGAGGTCTATAATTCACCCCTCCACTTT. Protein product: CASREVYNSPLHF.